Reported below is one TCR beta chain. Its cognate antigen has yet to be identified. No much larger clonotype is one base removed from it; base qualities were not supplied. After removal of 8 bases from V and 2 bases from J, the junction retains 7 bases not matched to a gene. Looking up the germline V gene yields CDR1 MNHEY and CDR2 SVGAGI. Counted from cysteine to phenylalanine, this CDR3 has 15 amino acids. Only CDR3 DNA is held: 45 bases, read in frame from base 1. Library creation used the immunoSEQ multiplex PCR assay. For the multiplex PCR, a mixture combining 60 forward primers for TCR Vbeta segments and 13 reverse primers for TCR Jbeta segments was used. The CDR3 region of rearranged TCR beta genes was amplified from genomic DNA by a multiplex PCR assay. On the Illumina HiSeq System, the amplified TCR beta libraries were sequenced as 87-base-pair reads. The original pipeline was this. Across the 500 to 750 repertoires, a later analysis counted roughly 77 million unique TCR beta chains, around 11 million of which were shared by at least two donors. A nearest-neighbor algorithm error-corrected the raw reads and collapsed the reads into unique sequences, merging closely related sequences to remove PCR and sequencing errors. To assign V, D and J gene segments, CDR3 sequences were aligned to IMGT reference sequences. Each retained sequence needed at least a six-nucleotide match to both a V gene segment and a J gene segment. A rearrangement was called productive if the CDR3 had no stop codons and remained in frame with V and J, and every other rearrangement was called non-productive. CDR3 was defined according to IMGT convention as the region running from the second conserved V-encoded cysteine to the conserved J-encoded phenylalanine. Sequences without an unambiguous match to a single V gene segment were excluded from the earlier analysis of over 500 of the donors. In an earlier analysis of approximately 590 of the donors, a V segment was called functional when productive rearrangements were above 56.7%, and segregating when the standard deviation between donors exceeded 5%. A statistical classification framework was developed to diagnose cytomegalovirus status using the catalog of TCR beta chain sequences. In a later analysis, TCR nucleotide sequences were compared against IMGT/GENE-DB human TR gene sequences so that V and J genes could be assigned. A later analysis assigned CDR3 sequences and most-parsimonious VDJ recombination scenarios with the TCRdist pipeline. In a later analysis, every TCR beta chain was defined by the combination of its CDR3 amino acid sequence and its V-gene family, and reads without a unique V-gene family were dropped. A later analysis removed several hundred highly shared, low-generation-probability nucleotide sequences to deal with suspected cross-contamination and a sequencing artifact. A later analysis calculated a clonal expansion index for each public chain from normalized within-repertoire ranks of inferred template counts. In a later analysis, generation probabilities were computed with a VDJ recombination model fitted to out-of-frame rearrangements, and the resulting probabilities were checked against IGoR. In a later analysis, TCR-TCR, TCR-HLA and TCR-CMV co-occurrence was scored with hypergeometric tests, and a repertoire-size bias correction was applied to TCR pairs. In a later analysis, false discovery rates were estimated by permuting HLA or CMV assignments 20 times. In a later analysis, co-occurring TCRs were grouped with DBSCAN, and TCRdist sequence similarity was added when clustering was performed within HLA-allele-positive subsets. Repertoires with fewer than 30,000 or more than 120,000 public chains were left out of co-occurrence clustering, as were four to six repertoires with anomalous nucleotide sharing. The table was pulled from immuneACCESS by TCRdb, which kept in-frame rearrangements only. Such tables lose some clones; where checked, under half of the loss comes from unresolved V genes, and the rest has no known cause. D and trimming come from the DNA, and the V and J calls and clone size come from that table. This sample is represented by around 140,000 clones; 70% to 75% of them were singletons. 6% to 8% of the sample rests with the top ten.

This sample was taken from a study of cytomegalovirus exposure and HLA in healthy donors (dated by TCRdb to between 2016 and 2019). With regard to the full study: An earlier analysis of some 620 of the donors reported about 260 Gb of sequence data and approximately 120 million unique TCR beta sequences obtained from about 180 million T cells. An early release that covered fewer than 750 HLA-typed donors contained around 330 gigabases of sequencing data and 70 million to 100 million unique TCR sequences. Of the roughly 410 genotyped donors, 75% to 85% were placed in the genetic ancestry cluster associated with self-reported Caucasian donors. The study aimed to test whether cataloging public T cell receptors could reveal signatures of past pathogen exposure. The study used immunosequencing to profile the T cell repertoires of 670 or so subjects and linked those repertoires to cytomegalovirus serostatus. Besides the first cohort of 666 subjects, a separate validation cohort made up of over 100 different subjects was used. The study combined high-throughput TCR immunosequencing, statistical association of individual TCRs with disease status, and machine learning to predict cytomegalovirus infection status. To study patterns of TCR occurrence, a later analysis re-analyzed previously published TCR beta repertoires from 600 to 750 donors and added high-resolution HLA genotyping. Rather than using new phenotypic data, the later analysis identified candidate immune exposures from TCR beta sequences and from how often those sequences occurred across donors. To decide whether each TCR beta V gene segment behaved as functional or pseudogenic, an earlier analysis of some 600 of the donors relied on high-throughput TCR beta sequencing. Donor age, sex, ethnicity and CMV serostatus were compiled together with the repertoire data. Genome-wide SNP genotypes for about three fifths of the roughly 670 donors were used in a later genetic analysis, which treated that subset as a discovery cohort. All discovery cohort repertoires had been generated on a single sequencing platform. Class I and class II HLA loci were covered by the typing at four-digit resolution. Typing coverage varied by locus: 629-630 donors for A, B, C, DRB1 and DQB1; 500 to 550 for DQA1; approximately 610 for DPA1; more than 450 for DPB1. Because of strong linkage in the cohort, five DR-DQ haplotypes were treated as single units for association and clustering. Among under 450 genotyped donors of the cohort, an average of roughly 240,000 unique TCR beta nucleotide sequences were sequenced per donor, roughly a sixth of them non-productive. The full study reports these points: HLA typing was unavailable for some donors at each locus, so association tests used only the typed subset. Because the 87-base-pair reads could not distinguish some IMGT-functional V segments, including TRBV6-2 and TRBV6-3, those segments were excluded. According to a later analysis, parvovirus B19, influenza, CMV and Epstein-Barr virus appeared linked to several top co-occurrence clusters. In an earlier analysis of fewer than 750 of the donors, most TCR beta V segments were observed in productive rearrangements about 87% or about 30% of the time, broadly matching IMGT annotations. For the cohort, immune exposure information was limited to CMV serostatus. In a later genetic analysis, a missense DCLRE1C variant was associated with V-gene and J-gene trimming of TCR beta chains, and the association was replicated in an independent cohort. When HLA alleles, especially DR and DQ, strongly co-occurred, attributing TCR associations to individual alleles was difficult. It was suggested by the authors that the approach could potentially be generalized to other disease states and immunological phenotypes. In a later analysis, most CMV-associated TCR beta chains were found to appear HLA-restricted, with HLA associations seemingly driven largely by CMV exposure. A further reported finding was that TCR beta sequences accurately predicted the HLA-A and HLA-B alleles for most subjects in the first cohort. In a later analysis, the rate of TCR association differed among HLA loci, with DRB1 alleles having the most associated TCRs and HLA-C alleles having the fewest. Correlated functional status among segregating V segments might reflect linkage disequilibrium, but an unknown experimental factor could not be ruled out. Only TCR beta chains were sequenced in this cohort, and the absence of alpha or paired-chain data limited detectable features. A group of highly shared sequence variants was considered likely to be a technical artifact of the sequencing pipeline. Because counts were too low, about 18 rarely observed V segments, including chromosome 9 orphons, were excluded from the earlier analysis of a few hundred of the donors. A later genetic analysis reported fewer N-insertions in productive TCRs among donors in an Asian-associated ancestry cluster than the roughly 700-donor mean. Compared with equally common non-associated chains, HLA-associated TCR beta chains in a later analysis were more clonally expanded and had lower generation probabilities. Across donors, most TCR sequences were observed very rarely, whereas some public TCRs were present in many individuals. In a later analysis, 16,951 TCR beta sequences were associated with specific HLA alleles at a false discovery rate of 0.05. The study gave a list of under 200 TCR beta chains associated with cytomegalovirus. In vitro tests confirmed that a few of the cytomegalovirus-associated TCR beta chains recognize cytomegalovirus antigens. Roughly uniform sequencing depth across donors was assumed in presence/absence analyses, although this assumption may not hold. Cytomegalovirus status was reported to be diagnosed by the classifier with high specificity and sensitivity in both the original and validation cohorts.

The cohort consisted of approximately 670 healthy bone marrow donors. At the time of sampling, all cohort members were nominally healthy, though unrecorded immune exposures were likely present. The donor tested CMV seronegative and was one of the 352 seronegative cohort members. A peripheral blood sample was provided by each donor, and peripheral blood mononuclear cells were used for TCR beta sequencing. Genomic DNA was extracted from the blood cell samples with the Qiagen DNeasy Blood Extraction Kit. Sequenced: PBMCs. The TCR originated in a male donor in good health and CMV-seronegative. The V and J genes are TRBV6-5 and TRBJ1-2; TRBD1 agrees with 11 junctional bases. At the DNA level, the sequence is TGTGCCAGCGCCAGCCGGGACAGGGGGAACTATGGCTACACCTTC. This yields the protein CASASRDRGNYGYTF.